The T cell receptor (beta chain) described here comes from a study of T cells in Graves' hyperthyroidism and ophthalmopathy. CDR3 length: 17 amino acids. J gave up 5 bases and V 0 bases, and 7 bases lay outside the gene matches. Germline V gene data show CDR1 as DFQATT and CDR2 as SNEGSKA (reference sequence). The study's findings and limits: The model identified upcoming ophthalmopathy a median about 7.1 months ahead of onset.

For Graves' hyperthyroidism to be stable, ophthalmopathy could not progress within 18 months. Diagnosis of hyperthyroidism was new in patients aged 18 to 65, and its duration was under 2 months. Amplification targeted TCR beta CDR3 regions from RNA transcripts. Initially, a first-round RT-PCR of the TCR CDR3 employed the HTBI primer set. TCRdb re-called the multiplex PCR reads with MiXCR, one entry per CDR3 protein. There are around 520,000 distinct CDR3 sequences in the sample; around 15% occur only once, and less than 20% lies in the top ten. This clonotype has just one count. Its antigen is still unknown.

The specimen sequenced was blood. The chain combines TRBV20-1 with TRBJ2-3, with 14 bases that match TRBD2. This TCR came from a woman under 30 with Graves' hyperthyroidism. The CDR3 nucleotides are TGCAGTGCTAGAGACGAGACTAGCGGGAGGGGTGGAGATACGCAGTATTTT. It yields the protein CSARDETSGRGGDTQYF.